The T cell receptor beta chain described here comes from a study of blood T cell repertoires in COVID-19. The overall study: Both acute and convalescent COVID-19 samples were obtained from the United States, Italy and Spain. PBMCs, B-cell-depleted T cells, or T cells were the source of the cDNA or gDNA that made up the material.

The CDR3 runs 16 residues. The V end was cut by 3 bases, the J end by 0 bases, with 16 bases between. Looked up from germline, CDR1 is SGHDT and CDR2 is YYEEEE. As handled by the study authors: Estimated nucleated cell counts came from reference gene primer amplification. Clones were read by immunoSEQ multiplex PCR, and TCRdb kept only the in-frame ones, dropping some. V, J and clone size are taken as reported in that table, and D and trimming were inferred from the DNA itself. The data hold roughly 32,000 clones, with 85% to 95% observed a single time. The sequence was collected from a male donor with active COVID-19. Sequencing input: peripheral blood. This chain links TRBV5-6 with TRBJ2-7; possible D gene TRBD1, 6 bases. The DNA of the CDR3 is TGTGCCAGCAGCTCCACGCACAGGGTTAACTCCTACGAGCAGTACTTC. Its translation: CASSSTHRVNSYEQYF.